This TCR beta chain came from a study of identical twins. MiXCR, applied by TCRdb to the 5' RACE reads, yields one record per CDR3 protein. Of about 570,000 distinct CDR3 sequences listed, 9.5% to 10% are singletons. This CDR3 spans 15 amino acids. The V gene lost 5 bases and the J gene lost 5 bases, with 18 bases spanning the gap. Germline CDR1 is SNHLY and CDR2 is FYNNEI. The data were also submitted as part of a second study, on yellow fever vaccine responses in identical twins.

Input material: PBMCs. The J gene is TRBJ2-5, the V gene TRBV2, with D tentatively TRBD1 or TRBD2 (5 bases each). The receptor was isolated from a woman aged 18-29 years in good health. The CDR3 DNA is TGTGCCAGCAGTTGGGGCCTCGTCGAGGGGGAGACCCAGTACTTC. It yields the protein CASSWGLVEGETQYF.